These 21 T cell receptor beta chains share one sample of origin, sequenced in a study of T cell responses to AZD1222 COVID-19 vaccine. The method was immunoSEQ multiplex PCR; TCRdb's version includes in-frame clones alone and lacks a portion of them. This sample has about 140,000 clones; 90% to 95% occur once, and the top ten carry 4%. This material consisted of peripheral blood, taken 28 days after the second AZD1222 dose. The receptors stem from an adult who received the AZD1222 COVID-19 vaccine.

In its sample, this clone is medium-sized. The chain is built from TRBV6-5 and TRBJ2-7; TRBD2 matches at 10 bases. CDR3 size: 14 residues. The V and J ends lost 6 bases and 1 base, in that order; junction bases with no gene match: 3. Germline V lookup: CDR1 MNHEY, CDR2 SVGAGI. In nucleotides, the CDR3 is TGTGCCAGCAGCCGGACTAGCGGATCCTACGAGCAGTACTTC. It is translated as CASSRTSGSYEQYF.

This chain joins TRBV5-1 and TRBJ2-2; D gene unclear. V was clipped by 2 bases and J by 8 bases, with 7 bases between them. In germline, CDR1 is SGHRS, CDR2 YFSETQ. The CDR3 loop spans 12 amino acids. In nucleotides, the CDR3 is TGCGCCAGCAGCTTTGAAGCGGGGGAGCTGTTTTTT. It encodes CASSFEAGELFF.

The CDR3 nucleotides read TGTGCCAGCAGTACGACCCTTACAGATACGCAGTATTTT. Translation gives CASSTTLTDTQYF. The chain joins TRBV5-4 to TRBJ2-3; D gene uncertain. V was trimmed by 5 bases and J by 3 bases, leaving 10 bases between them. The CDR3 has 13 residues. Germline-derived CDR1 and CDR2 are SGHNT and YYREEE (reference sequence).

In this sample, this clone turned up once. This chain links TRBV7-9 with TRBJ1-6; 7 nucleotides align to TRBD1. The J segment lost 6 bases and the V segment lost 4 bases, leaving 9 bases of the junction unmatched. Germline-derived CDR1 and CDR2 are SEHNR and FQNEAQ (reference sequence). The length of the CDR3 is 16 residues. The CDR3 region has the DNA TGTGCCAGCAGCTCCCGATTAGGGGGCTTTAATTCACCCCTCCACTTT. Its protein product is CASSSRLGGFNSPLHF.

The V and J genes are TRBV7-2 and TRBJ2-5, with TRBD2 matching 11 bases. This CDR3 is 17 amino acids long. The junction had 10 bases not matched to a gene; V was cut back by 1 base and J by 6 bases. CDR1 SGHTA and CDR2 FQGNSA come from the germline V gene. CDR3 DNA: TGTGCCAGCAGCTTAGTAGGTTTAGCGGGGGGGGAGAAGACCCAGTACTTC. This translates into CASSLVGLAGGEKTQYF.

The chain employs TRBV29-1 and TRBJ2-5, with 9 bases fitting TRBD1. Germline V gene sequence: CDR1 SQVTM, CDR2 ANQGSEA. The CDR3 sequence is 16 residues long. Trimming took 2 bases from V and 5 from J; bases not matched to a gene: 12. The CDR3 nucleotides read TGCAGCGTTGAACATCGGACAGGGGCATTTGAGGAGACCCAGTACTTC. It translates to CSVEHRTGAFEETQYF.

The chain links TRBV7-3 to TRBJ2-2, with 7 positions matching TRBD2. This CDR3 comprises 15 residues. Trimming took 4 bases from V and 1 from J; bases not matched to a gene: 3. Germline CDR1 is SGHTA and CDR2 is FQGTGA. This chain's CDR3 is CASSSAGLNTGELFF. As DNA, the CDR3 is TGTGCCAGCAGCTCAGCGGGATTGAACACCGGGGAGCTGTTTTTT.

The chain is built from TRBV28 and TRBJ1-2; the D is unclear. The ends were cut back, 2 bases at V and 6 bases at J, with 16 bases in the middle. In germline, CDR1 is MDHEN, CDR2 SYDVKM. CDR3 length: 15 residues. In DNA form, the CDR3 reads TGTGCCAGCAGTTTACGCCCCGGTTTAGGTAATGGCTACACCTTC. The encoded protein is CASSLRPGLGNGYTF.

The chain is built from TRBV28 and TRBJ2-1, with 10 positions matching TRBD1. V lost 6 bases, J lost 2 bases, and 1 base stayed unmatched. The CDR3 runs to 14 residues. CDR1 MDHEN and CDR2 SYDVKM come from the germline V gene. The CDR3 DNA reads as TGTGCCAGCAGGGGGACAGGGGCCTACAATGAGCAGTTCTTC. The encoded protein is CASRGTGAYNEQFF. Variable domain in full (rest from reference TRBV28 and TRBJ2-1): DVKVTQSSRYLVKRTGEKVFLECVQDMDHENMFWYRQDPGLGLRLIYFSYDVKMKEKGDIPEGYSVSREKKERFSLILESASTNQTSMYLCASRGTGAYNEQFFGPGTRLTVL.

The chain joins TRBV28 to TRBJ1-5; D is uncertain. Trimming removed 2 bases from V and 6 bases from J, with 14 bases in between. Germline CDR1 reads MDHEN; CDR2 reads SYDVKM. This CDR3 is built from 15 residues. CDR3 sequence: CASSLIRKPTQPQHF. The CDR3 DNA follows: TGTGCCAGCAGTTTAATTCGTAAACCGACTCAGCCCCAGCATTTT.

The J gene is TRBJ2-5, the V gene TRBV4-1; 14 bases map to TRBD2. The CDR3 is made up of 21 amino acids. With 2 bases clipped from V and 3 bases from J, the junction kept 17 bases outside the gene matches. The germline V gene encodes CDR1 MGHRA and CDR2 YSYEKL. The DNA for the CDR3 is TGCGCCAGCAGCCAATTCGGGTATGGACTAGCGGGAGGCCACTCCGAAGAGACCCAGTACTTC. Translation: CASSQFGYGLAGGHSEETQYF.

V and J are TRBV19 and TRBJ2-1; TRBD1 matches at 10 bases. There are 14 residues in the CDR3. V lost 6 bases to trimming and J lost 7 bases; unmatched junction nucleotides: 6. Germline V gives CDR1 LNHDA, CDR2 SQIVND (reference sequence). The CDR3 DNA sequence: TGTGCCAGTAGGGGACAGGGGATACGGAATGAGCAGTTCTTC. It codes for CASRGQGIRNEQFF.

The chain employs TRBV3-1 (or the pseudogene TRBV3-2) and TRBJ2-5, with 7 bases that match TRBD2. V was pared by 8 bases and J by 0 bases, with 3 bases of the junction left unmatched. CDR1 and CDR2 from the germline V gene are LGHDT and YNNKEL (reference sequence). The CDR3 consists of 13 residues. Written as DNA, the CDR3 is TGTGCCAGCCGTCTAGCGGACCAAGAGACCCAGTACTTC. Encoded protein: CASRLADQETQYF.

The J gene is TRBJ1-2, the V gene TRBV10-3; 7 positions match TRBD1. Germline CDR1 is ENHRY and CDR2 is SYGVKD. The length of the CDR3 is 12 residues. V shed 6 bases, J shed 3 bases, and the junction held 1 base outside the gene matches. The CDR3 sequence: CAISTGDYGYTF. As DNA, the CDR3 is TGTGCCATCAGCACAGGGGACTATGGCTACACCTTC.

The chain joins TRBV28 to TRBJ1-6, with D hard to call. Germline CDR1 MDHEN, CDR2 SYDVKM. Between the trimmed V and J ends, which lost 5 bases and 10 bases, there was a span of 21 bases. The CDR3 runs 16 residues. The CDR3 DNA sequence: TGTGCCAGCAGTCGAACTTCGGGTGGGGATCGGTCACCCCTCCACTTT. Amino acid sequence: CASSRTSGGDRSPLHF. Based on the CDR3 plus reference TRBV28 and TRBJ1-6, the full variable domain is DVKVTQSSRYLVKRTGEKVFLECVQDMDHENMFWYRQDPGLGLRLIYFSYDVKMKEKGDIPEGYSVSREKKERFSLILESASTNQTSMYLCASSRTSGGDRSPLHFGNGTRLTVT.

V gene TRBV28 combines with J gene TRBJ1-2, with D uncertain. The germline V gene has CDR1 MDHEN and CDR2 SYDVKM. V was clipped by 2 bases and J by 4 bases, with 11 bases between them. This CDR3 comprises 14 residues. DNA of the CDR3: TGTGCCAGCAGTTTACGGAGCCGCCCCTATGGCTACACCTTC. Its protein is CASSLRSRPYGYTF.

The V gene is TRBV27, the J gene TRBJ1-4; D gene uncertain. CDR1 and CDR2 (germline): MNHEY, SMNVEV (reference sequence). The V and J ends lost 6 bases and 6 bases respectively, with 14 bases between them. The CDR3 is made up of 14 amino acids. The CDR3: CASRGLGWDEKLFF. In nucleotides, the CDR3 is TGTGCCAGCAGGGGATTGGGGTGGGATGAAAAACTGTTTTTT.

In regard to this clone: The germline gene is not matched at one end of the junction; a read error may be the cause. CDR3 DNA: TGTGCCAGCAGGCCTATCGACAGGGGCCTTCACTTC. Protein: CASRPIDRGLHF. V and J are TRBV5-5 and TRBJ2-7, with TRBD1 matching 8 bases. The CDR3 sequence is 12 residues long. Germline V gene lookup returns CDR1 SGHKS and CDR2 YYEKEE (reference sequence).

This clone showed up just once. The rearrangement uses TRBV19 and TRBJ1-2; a weak D match, TRBD1 (5 bases). Germline V CDR1 and CDR2: LNHDA, SQIVND (reference sequence). The CDR3 sequence is 15 residues long. Trimming shortened V by 3 bases and J by 0 bases, and 11 bases separated the two germline ends. The CDR3 sequence: CASSIPGPANYGYTF. CDR3 nucleotides: TGTGCCAGTAGTATCCCGGGGCCAGCTAACTATGGCTACACCTTC.

This chain connects TRBV20-1 to TRBJ1-2; D unresolved. The germline gives CDR1 DFQATT, CDR2 SNEGSKA (reference sequence). The CDR3 runs to 11 residues. The ends were cut back, 3 bases at V and 6 bases at J, with 8 bases in the middle. The CDR3 DNA reads as TGCAGTGCTAGCCCCGGGAATGGCTACACCTTC. Its translation: CSASPGNGYTF.

The rearrangement joins TRBV4-1 to TRBJ2-4, with TRBD2 as a possible D gene (6 bases). V lost 2 bases and J lost 7, with 27 bases in between. Germline values: CDR1 MGHRA, CDR2 YSYEKL. This CDR3 comprises 19 residues. The CDR3 coding sequence is TGCGCCAGCAGCCAACCTGGCGGGAATCTTTTCAAAGATGGCAACATTCAGTACTTC. It specifies CASSQPGGNLFKDGNIQYF.